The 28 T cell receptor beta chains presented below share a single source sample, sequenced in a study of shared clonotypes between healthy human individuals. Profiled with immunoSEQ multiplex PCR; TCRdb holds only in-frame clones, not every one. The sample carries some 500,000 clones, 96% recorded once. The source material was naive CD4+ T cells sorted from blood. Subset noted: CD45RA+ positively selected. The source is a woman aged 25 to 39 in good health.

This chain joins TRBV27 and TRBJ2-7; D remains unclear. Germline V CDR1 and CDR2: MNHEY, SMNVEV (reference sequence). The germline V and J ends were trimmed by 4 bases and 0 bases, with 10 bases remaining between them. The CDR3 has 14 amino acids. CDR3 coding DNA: TGTGCCAGCAGTTCCGAACGAACCTCCTACGAGCAGTACTTC. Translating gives CASSSERTSYEQYF.

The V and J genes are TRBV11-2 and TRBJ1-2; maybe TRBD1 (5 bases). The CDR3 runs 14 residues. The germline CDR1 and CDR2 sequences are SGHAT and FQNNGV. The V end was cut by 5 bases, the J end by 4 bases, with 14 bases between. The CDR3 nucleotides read TGTGCCAGCAGCCCCGCGGGGGTTCCCTATGGCTACACCTTC. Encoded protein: CASSPAGVPYGYTF.

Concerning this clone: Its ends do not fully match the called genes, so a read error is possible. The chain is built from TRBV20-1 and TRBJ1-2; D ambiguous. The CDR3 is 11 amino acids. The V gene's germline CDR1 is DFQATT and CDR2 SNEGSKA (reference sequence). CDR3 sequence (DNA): TGCAGTGCGAGAGTAATACGCGGCTACACCTTC. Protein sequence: CSARVIRGYTF.

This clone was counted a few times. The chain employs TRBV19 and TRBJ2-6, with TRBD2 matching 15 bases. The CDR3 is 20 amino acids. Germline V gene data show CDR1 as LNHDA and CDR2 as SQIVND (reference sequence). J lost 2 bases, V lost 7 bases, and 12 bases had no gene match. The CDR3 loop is CASTRVGLAGGLAGANVLTF. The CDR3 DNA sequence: TGTGCCAGTACTCGGGTGGGACTAGCGGGAGGTCTCGCTGGGGCCAACGTCCTGACTTTC.

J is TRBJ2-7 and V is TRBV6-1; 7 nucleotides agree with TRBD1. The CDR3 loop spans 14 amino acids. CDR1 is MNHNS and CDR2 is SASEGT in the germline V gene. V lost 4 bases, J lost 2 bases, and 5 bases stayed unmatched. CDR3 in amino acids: CASSAQGIPYEQYF. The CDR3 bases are TGTGCCAGCAGTGCACAGGGGATCCCCTACGAGCAGTACTTC.

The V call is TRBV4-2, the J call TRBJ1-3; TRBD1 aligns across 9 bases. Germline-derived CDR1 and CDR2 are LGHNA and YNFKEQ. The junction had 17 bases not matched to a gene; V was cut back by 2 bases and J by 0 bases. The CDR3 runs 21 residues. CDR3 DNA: TGTGCCAGCAGCCAAAGGGAAACAGGGGGCGCCCAATTTCGCTCTGGAAACACCATATATTTT. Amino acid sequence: CASSQRETGGAQFRSGNTIYF.

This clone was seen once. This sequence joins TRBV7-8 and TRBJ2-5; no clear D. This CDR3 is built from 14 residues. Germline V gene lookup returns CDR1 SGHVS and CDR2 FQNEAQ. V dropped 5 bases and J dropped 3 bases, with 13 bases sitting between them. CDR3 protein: CASSVYLGEETQYF. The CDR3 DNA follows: TGTGCCAGCAGCGTTTATCTTGGGGAAGAGACCCAGTACTTC.

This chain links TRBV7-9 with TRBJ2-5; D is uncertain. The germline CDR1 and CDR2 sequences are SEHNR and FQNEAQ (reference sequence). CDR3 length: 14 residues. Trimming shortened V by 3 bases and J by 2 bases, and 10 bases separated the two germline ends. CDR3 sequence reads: CASSFLETQETQYF. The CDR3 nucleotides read TGTGCCAGCAGCTTCTTGGAGACTCAAGAGACCCAGTACTTC.

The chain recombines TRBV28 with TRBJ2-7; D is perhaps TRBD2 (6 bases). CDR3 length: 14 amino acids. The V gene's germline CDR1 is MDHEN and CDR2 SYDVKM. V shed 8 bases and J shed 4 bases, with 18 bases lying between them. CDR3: CASVPVGGVYEQYF. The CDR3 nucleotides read TGTGCCAGCGTACCTGTTGGAGGGGTGTACGAGCAGTACTTC. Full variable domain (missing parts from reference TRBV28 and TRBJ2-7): DVKVTQSSRYLVKRTGEKVFLECVQDMDHENMFWYRQDPGLGLRLIYFSYDVKMKEKGDIPEGYSVSREKKERFSLILESASTNQTSMYLCASVPVGGVYEQYFGPGTRLTVT.

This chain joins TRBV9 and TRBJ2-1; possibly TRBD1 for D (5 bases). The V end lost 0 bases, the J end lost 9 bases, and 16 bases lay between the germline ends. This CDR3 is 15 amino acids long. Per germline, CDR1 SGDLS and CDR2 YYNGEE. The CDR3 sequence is CASSVDDRQYREQFF. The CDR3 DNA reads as TGTGCCAGCAGCGTAGATGACAGACAATACCGTGAGCAGTTCTTC. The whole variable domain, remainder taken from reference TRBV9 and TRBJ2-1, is DSGVTQTPKHLITATGQRVTLRCSPRSGDLSVYWYQQSLDQGLQFLIQYYNGEERAKGNILERFSAQQFPDLHSELNLSSLELGDSALYFCASSVDDRQYREQFFGPGTRLTVL.

CDR3 region: CASSSGQAGALKGYF. CDR3 in DNA: TGTGCCAGCAGCTCCGGACAGGCAGGCGCCTTAAAGGGGTACTTC. This chain links TRBV28 with TRBJ2-7; 7 bases map to TRBD1. CDR3 length equals 15 residues. Germline CDR1 MDHEN, CDR2 SYDVKM. V lost 6 bases to trimming and J lost 12 bases; unmatched junction nucleotides: 20.

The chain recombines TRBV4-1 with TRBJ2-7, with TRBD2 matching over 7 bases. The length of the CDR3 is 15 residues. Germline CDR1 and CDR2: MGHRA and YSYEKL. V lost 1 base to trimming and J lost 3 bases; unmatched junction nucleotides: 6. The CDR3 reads CASSQGAGAYYEQYF. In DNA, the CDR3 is TGCGCCAGCAGCCAAGGGGCGGGAGCATACTACGAGCAGTACTTC.

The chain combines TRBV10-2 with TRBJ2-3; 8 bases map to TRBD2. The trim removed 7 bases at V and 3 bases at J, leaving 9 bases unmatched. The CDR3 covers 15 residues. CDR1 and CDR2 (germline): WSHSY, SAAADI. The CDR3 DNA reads TGCGCCAGCACGGGGAGTAGCGGGATGACAGATACGCAGTATTTT. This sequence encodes CASTGSSGMTDTQYF.

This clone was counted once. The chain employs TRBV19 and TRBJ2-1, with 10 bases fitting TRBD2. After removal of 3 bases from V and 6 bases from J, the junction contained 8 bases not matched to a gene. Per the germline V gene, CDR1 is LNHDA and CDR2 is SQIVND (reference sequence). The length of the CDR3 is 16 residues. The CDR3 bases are TGTGCCAGTAGTATGGTTACTAGCGGGAAAAGCAATGAGCAGTTCTTC. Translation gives CASSMVTSGKSNEQFF.

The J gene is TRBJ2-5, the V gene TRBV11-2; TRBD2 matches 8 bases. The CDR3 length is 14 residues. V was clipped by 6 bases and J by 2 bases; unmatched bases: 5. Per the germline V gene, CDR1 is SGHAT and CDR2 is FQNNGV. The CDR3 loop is CASRLTSGQETQYF. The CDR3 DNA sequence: TGTGCCAGCAGGTTAACTAGCGGACAAGAGACCCAGTACTTC.

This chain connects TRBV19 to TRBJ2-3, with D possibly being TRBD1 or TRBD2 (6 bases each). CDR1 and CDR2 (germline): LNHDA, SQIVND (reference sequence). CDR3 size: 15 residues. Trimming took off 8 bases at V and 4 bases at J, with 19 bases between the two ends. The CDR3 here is CASAQGGPRPDTQYF. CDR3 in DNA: TGTGCCAGTGCCCAAGGGGGGCCAAGGCCAGATACGCAGTATTTT.

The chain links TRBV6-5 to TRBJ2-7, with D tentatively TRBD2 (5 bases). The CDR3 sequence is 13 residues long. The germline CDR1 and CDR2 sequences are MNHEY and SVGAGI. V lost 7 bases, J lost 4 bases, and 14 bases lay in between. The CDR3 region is CASKEDGSYEQYF. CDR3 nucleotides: TGTGCCAGCAAGGAGGACGGTTCATACGAGCAGTACTTC.

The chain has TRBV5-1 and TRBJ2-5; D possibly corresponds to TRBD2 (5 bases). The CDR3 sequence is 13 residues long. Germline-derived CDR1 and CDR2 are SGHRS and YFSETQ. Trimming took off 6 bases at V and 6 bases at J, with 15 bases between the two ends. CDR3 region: CASINVGEQTQYF. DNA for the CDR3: TGCGCCAGCATTAACGTCGGGGAACAGACCCAGTACTTC.

DNA for the CDR3: TGTGCCAGCAGCCGGGACAGTTGGGGTAACACTGAAGCTTTCTTT. As protein: CASSRDSWGNTEAFF. This chain joins TRBV7-9 and TRBJ1-1, with 7 positions matching TRBD1. The CDR3 extends over 15 amino acids. Germline loops: CDR1 SEHNR, CDR2 FQNEAQ (reference sequence). The J segment lost 2 bases and the V segment lost 5 bases, leaving 8 bases of the junction unmatched.

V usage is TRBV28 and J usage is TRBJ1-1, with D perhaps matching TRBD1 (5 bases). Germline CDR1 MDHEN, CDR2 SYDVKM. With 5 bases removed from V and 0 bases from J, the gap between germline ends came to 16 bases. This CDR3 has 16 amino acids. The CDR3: CASSQGTAGMNTEAFF. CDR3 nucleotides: TGTGCCAGCAGTCAAGGGACCGCCGGGATGAACACTGAAGCTTTCTTT.

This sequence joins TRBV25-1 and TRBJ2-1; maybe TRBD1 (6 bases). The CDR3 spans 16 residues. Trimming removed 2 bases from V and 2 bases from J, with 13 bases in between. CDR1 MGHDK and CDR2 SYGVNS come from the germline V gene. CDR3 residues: CASSEHRVPAYNEQFF. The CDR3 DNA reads TGTGCCAGCAGTGAACACAGGGTTCCAGCCTACAATGAGCAGTTCTTC.

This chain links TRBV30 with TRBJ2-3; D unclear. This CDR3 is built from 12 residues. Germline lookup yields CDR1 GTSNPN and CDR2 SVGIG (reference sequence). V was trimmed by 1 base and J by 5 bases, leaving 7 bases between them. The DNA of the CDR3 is TGTGCCTGGAGTGAGGGAAAAGATACGCAGTATTTT. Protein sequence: CAWSEGKDTQYF.

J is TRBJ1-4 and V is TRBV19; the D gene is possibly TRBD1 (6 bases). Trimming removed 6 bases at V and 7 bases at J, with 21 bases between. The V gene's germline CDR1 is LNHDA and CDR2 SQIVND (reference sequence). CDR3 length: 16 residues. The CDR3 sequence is CASSLNQGQRVEKLFF. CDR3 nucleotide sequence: TGTGCCAGTAGCCTAAACCAGGGACAACGAGTTGAAAAACTGTTTTTT.

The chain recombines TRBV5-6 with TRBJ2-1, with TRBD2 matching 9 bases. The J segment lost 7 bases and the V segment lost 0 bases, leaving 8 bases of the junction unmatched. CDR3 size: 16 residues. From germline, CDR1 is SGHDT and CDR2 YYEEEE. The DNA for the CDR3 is TGTGCCAGCAGCTTGGCCTGGGCGGGAGGGTTGAATGAGCAGTTCTTC. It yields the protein CASSLAWAGGLNEQFF.

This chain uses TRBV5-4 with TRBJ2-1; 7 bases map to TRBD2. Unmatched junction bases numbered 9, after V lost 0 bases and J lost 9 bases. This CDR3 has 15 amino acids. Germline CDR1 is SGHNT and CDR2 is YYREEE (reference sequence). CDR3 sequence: CASSLALAGVSEQFF. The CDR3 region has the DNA TGTGCCAGCAGCTTGGCCCTGGCGGGAGTTAGTGAGCAGTTCTTC.

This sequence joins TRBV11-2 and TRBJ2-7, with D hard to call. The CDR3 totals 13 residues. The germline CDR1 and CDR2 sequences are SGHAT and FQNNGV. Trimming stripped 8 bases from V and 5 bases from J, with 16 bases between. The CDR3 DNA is TGTGCCAGCGGCCCCTATAGTGTCCACGAGCAGTACTTC. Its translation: CASGPYSVHEQYF.

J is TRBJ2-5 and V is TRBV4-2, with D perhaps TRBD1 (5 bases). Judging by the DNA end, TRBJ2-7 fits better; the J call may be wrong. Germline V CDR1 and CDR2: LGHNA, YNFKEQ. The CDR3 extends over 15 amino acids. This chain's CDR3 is CASSPLGSLGHEQYF. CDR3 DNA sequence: TGTGCCAGCAGCCCCCTCGGCTCGCTGGGGCACGAGCAGTACTTC.

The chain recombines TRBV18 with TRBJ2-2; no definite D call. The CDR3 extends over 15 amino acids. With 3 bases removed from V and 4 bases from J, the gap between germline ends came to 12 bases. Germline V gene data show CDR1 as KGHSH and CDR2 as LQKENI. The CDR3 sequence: CASSPSSGGTGELFF. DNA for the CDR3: TGTGCCAGCTCACCGAGCTCAGGTGGCACCGGGGAGCTGTTTTTT.